This TCR beta chain derives from a study of OX40 agonist ivuxolimab in advanced cancers. Study-wide background: At under 85% male, the cohort had a mean age of 60 years, ranging from about 20 to 80. Study-level findings and limits: The antigens recognized by the expanded peripheral T cells, that is their antigen specificity, were not determined. CD8+ T cells (on average) carried more expanded clones than CD4+ T cells.

Method: immunoSEQ multiplex PCR; TCRdb's copy keeps in-frame clones and lacks some. In the table there are some 49,000 clones, roughly 85% of which are singletons. Germline V gene lookup returns CDR1 LGHNA and CDR2 YSLEER. This CDR3 spans 14 amino acids. The ends were cut back, 1 base at V and 5 bases at J, with 11 bases in the middle. On this clone: No antigen is known for it.

The starting material was CD4+ or CD8+ T cells sorted from blood, obtained in a trial of the OX40 agonist ivuxolimab. V usage is TRBV4-3 and J usage is TRBJ2-5, with D maybe TRBD1 (5 bases). This receptor was obtained from an adult with an advanced solid tumor such as melanoma, head and neck, liver or kidney cancer. The CDR3 reads CASSQGSGAETQYF. The CDR3 DNA sequence: TGCGCCAGCAGCCAAGGGAGTGGGGCCGAGACCCAGTACTTC.